The T cell receptor beta chain under discussion was sequenced for a study of T cells in narcolepsy. At the level of the study: Patients with NT1 or NT2 and healthy control donors were enrolled. General observations from the study: Blood of same and different patients, but not healthy controls, reportedly held recurring autoreactive clonotypes.

A remark on this clone: Antigen: not known.

The V and J ends lost 9 bases and 5 bases respectively, with 13 bases between them. Per the germline V gene, CDR1 is SNHLY and CDR2 is FYNNEI. The length of the CDR3 is 12 residues. Sequencing used immunoSEQ multiplex PCR; TCRdb keeps in-frame clones, though not all of them. The sample has 32,000 or so clones; 65% to 85% are singletons. The chain joins TRBV2 to TRBJ2-5, with a weak D call TRBD2 (5 bases). The sequence came from a human donor in good health. The sample was memory (CD45RA-) CD4+ T cells from blood. DNA for the CDR3: TGTGCCAGTTCCGGACTGGGGGAGACCCAGTACTTC. It codes for CASSGLGETQYF.